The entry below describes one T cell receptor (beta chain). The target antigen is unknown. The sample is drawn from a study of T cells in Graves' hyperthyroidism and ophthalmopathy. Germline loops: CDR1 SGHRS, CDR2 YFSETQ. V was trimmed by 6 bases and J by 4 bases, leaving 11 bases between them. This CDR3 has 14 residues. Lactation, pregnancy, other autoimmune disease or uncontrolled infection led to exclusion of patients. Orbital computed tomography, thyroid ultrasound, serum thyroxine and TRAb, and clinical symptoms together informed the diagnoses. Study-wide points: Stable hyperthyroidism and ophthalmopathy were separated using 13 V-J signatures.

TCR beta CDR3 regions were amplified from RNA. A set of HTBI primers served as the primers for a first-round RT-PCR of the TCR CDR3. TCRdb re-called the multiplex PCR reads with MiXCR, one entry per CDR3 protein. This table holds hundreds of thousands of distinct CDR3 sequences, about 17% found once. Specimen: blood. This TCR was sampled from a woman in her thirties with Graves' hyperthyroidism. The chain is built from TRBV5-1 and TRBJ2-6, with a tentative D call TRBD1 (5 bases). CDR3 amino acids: CASTVTAGANVLTF. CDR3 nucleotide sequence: TGCGCCAGCACCGTGACAGCCGGGGCCAACGTCCTGACTTTC.